This T cell receptor beta chain was obtained from a study of Tregs in tolerant kidney transplant recipients. Only in-frame clones appear in the TCRdb table, and some are missing; sequencing was by immunoSEQ multiplex PCR. The sample shows 74,000 or so clones, roughly 91% of them seen only once. Germline values: CDR1 SGDLS, CDR2 YYNGEE. With V trimmed by 0 bases and J by 0 bases, 4 bases remained unmatched. CDR3 size: 17 residues. The nonmyeloablative bone marrow transplants came from related graft donors, with transient mixed chimerism. The TCR comes from a human patient who received a combined kidney and bone marrow transplant. Part of the T cell pool may stem from the graft donor. The source material was CD4+ T cells from blood (PBMCs), sampled 24 months after the transplant. The gene calls are TRBV9 and TRBJ2-1; 9 bases agree with TRBD2. The CDR3 region has the DNA TGTGCCAGCAGCGTAGTCGGTAGCGGGAGCTCCTACAATGAGCAGTTCTTC. Encoded protein: CASSVVGSGSSYNEQFF.